This T cell receptor beta chain was captured by sequencing in a study of blood T cell repertoires in COVID-19. Study processing details: Estimation of nucleated cell counts was performed using reference gene primer amplification. Repertoires were generated with immunoSEQ multiplex PCR, while TCRdb's copy carries only in-frame clones and drops some. That table furnishes V, J and clone size, whereas the DNA furnished D and trimming. The sample lists under 350,000 clones, around 86% occurring once. In assigning cohorts, the study relied on participant-reported clinical history. Germline V gene lookup returns CDR1 LGHNT and CDR2 FRNRAP. The CDR3 consists of 15 residues. V lost 2 bases, J lost 4 bases, and 5 bases stayed unmatched.

The chain is built from TRBV12-5 and TRBJ1-5, with TRBD1 identical over 7 bases. Source material: PBMCs or T cells enriched from blood (not recorded which). The sequence was obtained from a woman aged 40 to 50 with acute COVID-19. The CDR3 bases are TGTGCTAGTGGTTTGCCGACAGGGACTAATCAGCCCCAGCATTTT. Protein product: CASGLPTGTNQPQHF.